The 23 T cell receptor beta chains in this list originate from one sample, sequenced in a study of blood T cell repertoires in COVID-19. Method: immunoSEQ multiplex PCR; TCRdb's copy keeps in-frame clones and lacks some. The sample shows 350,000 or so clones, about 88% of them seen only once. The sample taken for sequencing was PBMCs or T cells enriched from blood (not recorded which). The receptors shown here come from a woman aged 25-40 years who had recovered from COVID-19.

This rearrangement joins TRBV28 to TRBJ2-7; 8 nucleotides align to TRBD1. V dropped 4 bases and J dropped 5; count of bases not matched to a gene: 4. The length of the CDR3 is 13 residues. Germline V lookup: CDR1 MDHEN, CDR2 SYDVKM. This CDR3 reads CASSSGGGHEQYF. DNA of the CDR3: TGTGCCAGCAGTTCAGGGGGCGGGCACGAGCAGTACTTC.

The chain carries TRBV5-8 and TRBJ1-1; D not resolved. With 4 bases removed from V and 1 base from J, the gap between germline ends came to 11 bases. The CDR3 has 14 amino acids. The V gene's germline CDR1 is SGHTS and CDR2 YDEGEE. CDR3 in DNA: TGTGCCAGCAGCGTCCTAATGCGGAACACTGAAGCTTTCTTT. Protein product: CASSVLMRNTEAFF.

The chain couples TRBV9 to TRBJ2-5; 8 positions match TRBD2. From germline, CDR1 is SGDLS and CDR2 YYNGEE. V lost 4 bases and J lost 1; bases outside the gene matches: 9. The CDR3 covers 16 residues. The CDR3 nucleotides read TGTGCCAGCAGCCCAAGGACTAGCCCCACCCAAGAGACCCAGTACTTC. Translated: CASSPRTSPTQETQYF.

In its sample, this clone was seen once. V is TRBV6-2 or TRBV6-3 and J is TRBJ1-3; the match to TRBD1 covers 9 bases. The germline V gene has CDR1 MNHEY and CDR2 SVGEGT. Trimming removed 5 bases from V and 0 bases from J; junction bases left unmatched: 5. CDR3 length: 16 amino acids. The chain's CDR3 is CASSTRQGDSGNTIYF. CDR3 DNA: TGTGCCAGCAGTACCAGACAGGGGGACTCTGGAAACACCATATATTTT.

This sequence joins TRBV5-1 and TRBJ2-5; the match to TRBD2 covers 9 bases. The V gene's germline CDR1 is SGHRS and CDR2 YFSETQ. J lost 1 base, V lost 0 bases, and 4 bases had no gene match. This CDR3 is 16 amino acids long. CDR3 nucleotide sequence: TGCGCCAGCAGCTTGGGCAGCGGGGGGACCCAAGAGACCCAGTACTTC. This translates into CASSLGSGGTQETQYF.

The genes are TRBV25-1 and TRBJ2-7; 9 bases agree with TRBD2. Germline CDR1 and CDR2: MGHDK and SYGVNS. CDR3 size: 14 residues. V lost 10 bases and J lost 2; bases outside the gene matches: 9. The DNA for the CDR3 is TGTGCCACTCTAGCGGGGCCCCCAACCTACGAGCAGTACTTC. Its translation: CATLAGPPTYEQYF.

This CDR3 is CASSKPGQVYEQYF. For the CDR3, the DNA is TGTGCCAGCAGCAAGCCAGGACAGGTCTACGAGCAGTACTTC. The chain joins TRBV21-1 to TRBJ2-7; the tabulated D call, TRBD1, remains unverified against the DNA. TRBV21-1 is classified as a pseudogene. The CDR3 length is 14 residues.

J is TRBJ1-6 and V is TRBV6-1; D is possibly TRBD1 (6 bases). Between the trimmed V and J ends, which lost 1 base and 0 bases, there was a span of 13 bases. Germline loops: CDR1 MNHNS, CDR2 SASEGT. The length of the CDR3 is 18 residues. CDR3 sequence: CASSEVPGASSYNSPLHF. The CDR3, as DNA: TGTGCCAGCAGTGAAGTCCCAGGGGCCAGCTCCTATAATTCACCCCTCCACTTT.

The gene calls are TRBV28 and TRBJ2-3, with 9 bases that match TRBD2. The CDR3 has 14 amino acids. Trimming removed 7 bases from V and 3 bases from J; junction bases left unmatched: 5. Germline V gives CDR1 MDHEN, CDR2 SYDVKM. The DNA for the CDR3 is TGTGCCAGCACCGGCGGGGGGGGAACAGATACGCAGTATTTT. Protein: CASTGGGGTDTQYF. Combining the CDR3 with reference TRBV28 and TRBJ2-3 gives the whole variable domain DVKVTQSSRYLVKRTGEKVFLECVQDMDHENMFWYRQDPGLGLRLIYFSYDVKMKEKGDIPEGYSVSREKKERFSLILESASTNQTSMYLCASTGGGGTDTQYFGPGTRLTVL.

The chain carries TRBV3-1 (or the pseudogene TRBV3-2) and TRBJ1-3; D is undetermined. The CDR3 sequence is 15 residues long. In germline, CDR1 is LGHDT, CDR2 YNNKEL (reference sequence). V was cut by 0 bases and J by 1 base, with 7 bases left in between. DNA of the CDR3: TGTGCCAGCAGCCAAGATGCAGGATCTGGAAACACCATATATTTT. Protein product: CASSQDAGSGNTIYF.

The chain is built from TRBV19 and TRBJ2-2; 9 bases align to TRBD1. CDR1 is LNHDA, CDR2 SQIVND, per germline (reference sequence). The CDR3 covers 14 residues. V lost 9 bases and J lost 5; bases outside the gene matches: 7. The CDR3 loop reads CASRGQGRTGELFF. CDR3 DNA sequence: TGTGCCAGCCGGGGACAGGGAAGGACCGGGGAGCTGTTTTTT.

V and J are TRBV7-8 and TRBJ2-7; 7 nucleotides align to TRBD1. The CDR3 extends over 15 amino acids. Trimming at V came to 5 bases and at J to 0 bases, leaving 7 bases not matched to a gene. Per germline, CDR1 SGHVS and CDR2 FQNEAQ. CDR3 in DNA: TGTGCCAGCAGCGTCGGGACAGCCAGCTCCTACGAGCAGTACTTC. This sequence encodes CASSVGTASSYEQYF.

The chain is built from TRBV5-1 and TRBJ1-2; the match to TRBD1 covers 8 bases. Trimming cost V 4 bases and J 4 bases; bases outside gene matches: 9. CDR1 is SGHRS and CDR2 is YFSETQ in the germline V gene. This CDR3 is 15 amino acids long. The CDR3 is CASSPAGQASYGYTF. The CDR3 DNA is TGCGCCAGCAGCCCAGCGGGACAGGCCTCCTATGGCTACACCTTC.

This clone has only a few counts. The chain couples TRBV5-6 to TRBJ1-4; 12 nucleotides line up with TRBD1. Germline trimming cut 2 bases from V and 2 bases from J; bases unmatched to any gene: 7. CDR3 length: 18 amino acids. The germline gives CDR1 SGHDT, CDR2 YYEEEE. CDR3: CASSFVGQGAATNEKLFF. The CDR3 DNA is TGTGCCAGCAGCTTCGTGGGACAGGGGGCAGCCACTAATGAAAAACTGTTTTTT. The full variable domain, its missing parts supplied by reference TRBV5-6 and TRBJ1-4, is DAGVTQSPTHLIKTRGQQVTLRCSPKSGHDTVSWYQQALGQGPQFIFQYYEEEERQRGNFPDRFSGHQFPNYSSELNVNALLLGDSALYLCASSFVGQGAATNEKLFFGSGTQLSVL.

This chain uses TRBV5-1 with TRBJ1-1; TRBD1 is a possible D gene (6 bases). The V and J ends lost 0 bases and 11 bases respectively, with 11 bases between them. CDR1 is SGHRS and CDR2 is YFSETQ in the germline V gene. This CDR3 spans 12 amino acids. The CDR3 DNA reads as TGCGCCAGCAGCTTGGACAGGGTAATCGCTTTCTTT. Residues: CASSLDRVIAFF.

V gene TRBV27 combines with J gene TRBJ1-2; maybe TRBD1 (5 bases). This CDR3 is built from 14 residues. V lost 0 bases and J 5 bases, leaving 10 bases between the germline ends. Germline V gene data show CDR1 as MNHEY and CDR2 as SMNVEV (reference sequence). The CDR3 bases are TGTGCCAGCAGTTTATCGCGGCAGGGATATGGCTACACCTTC. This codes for CASSLSRQGYGYTF.

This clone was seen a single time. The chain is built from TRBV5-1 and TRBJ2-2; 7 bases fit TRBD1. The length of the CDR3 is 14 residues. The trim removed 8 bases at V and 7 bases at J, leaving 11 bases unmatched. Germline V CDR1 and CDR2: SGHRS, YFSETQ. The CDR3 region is CASFDREGVGELFF. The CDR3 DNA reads TGCGCCAGTTTCGACAGGGAAGGGGTCGGGGAGCTGTTTTTT. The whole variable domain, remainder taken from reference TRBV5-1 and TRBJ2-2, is KAGVTQTPRYLIKTRGQQVTLSCSPISGHRSVSWYQQTPGQGLQFLFEYFSETQRNKGNFPGRFSGRQFSNSRSEMNVSTLELGDSALYLCASFDREGVGELFFGEGSRLTVL.

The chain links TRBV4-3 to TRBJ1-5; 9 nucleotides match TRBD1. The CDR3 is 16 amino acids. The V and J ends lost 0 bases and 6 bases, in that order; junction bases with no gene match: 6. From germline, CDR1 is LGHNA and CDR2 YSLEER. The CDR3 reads CASSQESGTGSQPQHF. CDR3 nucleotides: TGCGCCAGCAGCCAAGAAAGCGGGACAGGGAGTCAGCCCCAGCATTTT.

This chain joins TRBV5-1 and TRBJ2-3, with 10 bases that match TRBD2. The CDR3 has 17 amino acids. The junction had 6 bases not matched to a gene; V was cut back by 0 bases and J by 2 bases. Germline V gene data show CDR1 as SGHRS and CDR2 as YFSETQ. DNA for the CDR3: TGCGCCAGCAGCTTGGCTGAAGCGGGGGGGCCCACAGATACGCAGTATTTT. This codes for CASSLAEAGGPTDTQYF.

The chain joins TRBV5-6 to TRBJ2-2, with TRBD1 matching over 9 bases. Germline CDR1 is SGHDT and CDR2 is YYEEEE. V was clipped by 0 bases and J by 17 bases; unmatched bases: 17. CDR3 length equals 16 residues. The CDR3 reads CASSLGQGVRRHPPFF. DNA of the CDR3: TGTGCCAGCAGCTTGGGACAGGGGGTCAGACGTCACCCCCCCTTTTTT.

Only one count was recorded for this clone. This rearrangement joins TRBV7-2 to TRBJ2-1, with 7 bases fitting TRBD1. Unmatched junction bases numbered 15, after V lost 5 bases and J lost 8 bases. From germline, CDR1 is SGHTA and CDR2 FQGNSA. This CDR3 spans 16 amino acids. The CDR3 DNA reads TGTGCCAGCAGCCGTCCCGACGTGACAGGGTTCTATGAGCAGTTCTTC. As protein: CASSRPDVTGFYEQFF.

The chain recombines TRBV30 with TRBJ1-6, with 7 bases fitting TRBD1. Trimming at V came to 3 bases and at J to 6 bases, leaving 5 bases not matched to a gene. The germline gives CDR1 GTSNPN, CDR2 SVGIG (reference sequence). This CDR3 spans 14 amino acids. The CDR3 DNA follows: TGTGCCTGGAGACAGGGGCTTCGTAATTCACCCCTCCACTTT. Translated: CAWRQGLRNSPLHF.

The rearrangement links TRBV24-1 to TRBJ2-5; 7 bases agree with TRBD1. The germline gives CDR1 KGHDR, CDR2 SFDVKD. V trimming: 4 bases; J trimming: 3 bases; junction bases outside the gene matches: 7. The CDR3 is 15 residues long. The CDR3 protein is CATSESGTEKETQYF. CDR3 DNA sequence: TGTGCCACCAGTGAATCCGGGACAGAGAAAGAGACCCAGTACTTC.